Sequencing of this T cell receptor (beta chain) was carried out in a study of blood T cell repertoires in COVID-19. Study information: The United States, Italy and Spain were the sources of the acute and convalescent COVID-19 samples.

How the authors handled the data: Amplifying reference gene primers gave estimates of nucleated cell counts. The data were produced by immunoSEQ multiplex PCR, yet TCRdb's version contains in-frame clones alone and is incomplete. The V and J calls and clone size come from that table; D and trimming were worked out from the DNA. Here the sample spans approximately 260,000 clones, about 90% being singletons. Participants, 18 to 89 years old, spanned about two dozen US areas. Membership in each cohort depended on participant-reported clinical history. The germline CDR1 and CDR2 sequences are MDHEN and SYDVKM. This CDR3 has 14 amino acids. V was shortened by 4 bases and J by 4 bases, with 14 bases between the two germline ends.

The chain links TRBV28 to TRBJ2-7; no firm D call. Sequencing used PBMCs or T cells enriched from blood (not recorded which). This sequence was found in a woman between 35 and 50 years old with acute COVID-19. The CDR3, as DNA: TGTGCCAGCAGTTCAAGAGTCCCAACTTACGAGCAGTACTTC. Its protein product is CASSSRVPTYEQYF.